This is a list of T cell receptor beta chains from one sample in a study of blood T cell repertoires in COVID-19. The protocol was immunoSEQ multiplex PCR, while the TCRdb copy is restricted to in-frame clones and leaves out a portion. The top ten clones hold roughly 6.3% of a sample with approximately 230,000 clones, about 85% of them seen once. The source material was PBMCs or T cells enriched from blood (not recorded which). The receptors shown here come from a woman in her twenties or thirties with acute COVID-19. Both conserved end residues are part of each CDR3.

j_gene,len,v_gene,CDR3aa
TRBJ2-3,16,TRBV28,CASRGSIGVGTDTQYF
TRBJ1-2,16,TRBV4-3,CASSQDRHPGDYGYTF
TRBJ1-5,15,TRBV6-1,CASSEFGQINQPQHF
TRBJ2-5,14,TRBV6-5,CASRGQGGQETQYF
TRBJ2-7,16,TRBV2,CASSEAGGRAYYEQYF
TRBJ1-2,13,TRBV7-3,CASSYYRAYGYTF
TRBJ2-5,14,TRBV15,CATSSWRSGETQYF
TRBJ1-6,15,TRBV2,CASSDRGQGDSPLHF
TRBJ2-3,16,TRBV5-1,CASSYGAGGSQDTQYF
TRBJ2-5,16,TRBV2,CASRPGERVSQETQYF
TRBJ1-5,14,TRBV5-4,CASSLEGSNQPQHF
TRBJ2-7,15,TRBV27,CASSQPGLQAYEQYF
TRBJ2-2,18,TRBV4-1,CASSQDQGAGTGLGELFF
TRBJ2-7,14,TRBV5-1,CASSYDRFSYEQYF
TRBJ1-1,13,TRBV10-2,CASSATGATEAFF
TRBJ1-2,15,TRBV5-1,CASSLGQINNYGYTF
TRBJ2-2,15,TRBV28,CASSLRLAGAGELFF
TRBJ2-2,18,TRBV28,CASSSSWTSGRAAGELFF
TRBJ1-1,14,TRBV6-4,CASRPTGGVGKAFF
TRBJ2-7,12,TRBV13,CASSLRGYEQYF
TRBJ2-2,15,TRBV11-2,CASSLGQAHTGELFF
TRBJ2-1,13,TRBV24-1,CATSDPGRGEQFF
TRBJ1-2,15,TRBV9,CASNPNPQGDYGYTF
TRBJ2-1,15,TRBV9,CASSVGPGNYNEQFF
TRBJ1-2,14,TRBV23-1,CASSQPQGNYGYTF
TRBJ2-1,15,TRBV5-4,CASSATGISYNEQFF
TRBJ2-7,15,TRBV9,CASSPRTGMVYEQYF
TRBJ1-6,15,TRBV28,CASSHLQGYNSPLHF
TRBJ2-2,15,TRBV5-8,CASSLGGQGIGELFF
TRBJ2-7,18,TRBV4-1,CASSPPRSSAPMIYEQYF
TRBJ2-3,16,TRBV19,CASSIWAGTDTDTQYF